These 25 T cell receptor beta chains were sequenced from one sample in a study of T-cell reconstitution after alpha-beta-depleted transplantation in children. Molecular barcoding with unique molecular identifiers was used for the TCRbeta library. Each CDR3 protein is one row after TCRdb ran MiXCR on the PCR reads. The table has 200,000 to 300,000 distinct CDR3 sequences, about 25% seen once; the top ten hold approximately 2.5%. The material sequenced was PBMCs, taken before TCRalphabeta/CD19-depleted stem cell transplant. The receptors were sampled from a girl under 10 years old with Fanconi anemia, due to receive a stem cell transplant.

In this sample, this clonotype turned up many times. The chain is built from TRBV7-2 and TRBJ2-1; unclear D gene. CDR1 SGHTA and CDR2 FQGNSA come from the germline V gene. V lost 6 bases, J lost 4 bases, and 13 bases lay in between. The CDR3 has 14 residues. CDR3 sequence: CASRLPSQYNEQFF. DNA of the CDR3: TGTGCCAGCAGGTTGCCCAGTCAGTACAATGAGCAGTTCTTC.

This chain connects TRBV27 to TRBJ2-7; D is perhaps TRBD2 (6 bases). CDR1 MNHEY and CDR2 SMNVEV come from the germline V gene (reference sequence). Trimming cost V 3 bases and J 6 bases, with 12 bases left between them. This CDR3 comprises 13 residues. This CDR3 reads CASSFVGGGEQYF. For the CDR3, the DNA is TGTGCCAGCAGTTTTGTCGGGGGAGGCGAGCAGTACTTC.

In its sample, this clonotype was seen many times. V usage is TRBV6-5 and J usage is TRBJ1-1; D not certain. Germline-derived CDR1 and CDR2 are MNHEY and SVGAGI. The V end lost 2 bases, the J end lost 0 bases, and 7 bases lay between the germline ends. CDR3 length equals 14 residues. CDR3 bases: TGTGCCAGCAGTTACAGTCATTTGAACACTGAAGCTTTCTTT. Amino acids: CASSYSHLNTEAFF.

This clonotype was found a few times. V and J are TRBV11-2 and TRBJ2-7; 7 bases are a match to TRBD2. This CDR3 has 16 residues. In germline, CDR1 is SGHAT, CDR2 FQNNGV. V lost 5 bases and J lost 2; bases outside the gene matches: 12. CDR3 amino acids: CASSHGARDYPYEQYF. In DNA form, the CDR3 reads TGTGCCAGCAGCCACGGAGCCCGGGACTACCCCTACGAGCAGTACTTC.

This chain connects TRBV29-1 to TRBJ2-2; TRBD1 matches 8 bases. Trimming took 6 bases from V and 1 from J; bases not matched to a gene: 1. This CDR3 region has 13 residues. The V gene's germline CDR1 is SQVTM and CDR2 ANQGSEA. The CDR3 sequence: CSVGTGNTGELFF. The CDR3 region has the DNA TGCAGCGTGGGGACAGGGAACACCGGGGAGCTGTTTTTT.

Ten or more counts support this clonotype. The chain joins TRBV28 to TRBJ2-7; 9 nucleotides agree with TRBD1. Germline assignment: CDR1 MDHEN and CDR2 SYDVKM. This CDR3 spans 14 amino acids. V gave up 6 bases and J gave up 2 bases; unmatched junction bases: 5. DNA of the CDR3: TGTGCCAGCAGCTACCGGGACAGGGCCTACGAGCAGTACTTC. Translation gives CASSYRDRAYEQYF.

The genes are TRBV7-2 and TRBJ2-2; 7 nucleotides line up with TRBD2. The CDR3 is made up of 16 amino acids. CDR1 is SGHTA, CDR2 FQGNSA, per germline. J was trimmed by 0 bases and V by 6 bases; bases with no gene match: 7. The CDR3 DNA sequence: TGTGCCAGCAGGGTCACGGGGGGATCGAACACCGGGGAGCTGTTTTTT. Translated, it gives CASRVTGGSNTGELFF.

This chain uses TRBV29-1 with TRBJ2-7; 7 positions agree with TRBD1. J lost 3 bases, V lost 4 bases, and 9 bases had no gene match. The CDR3 totals 14 residues. Germline CDR1 SQVTM, CDR2 ANQGSEA. CDR3 DNA sequence: TGCAGCGTTGTGGGGACAGCCATTTACTACGAGCAGTACTTC. Protein: CSVVGTAIYYEQYF.

The chain couples TRBV5-1 to TRBJ2-2; a possible D gene is TRBD2 (6 bases). This CDR3 region has 16 residues. Trimming left V 3 bases short and J 5 bases short, with 17 bases between. Germline CDR1 reads SGHRS; CDR2 reads YFSETQ. The CDR3: CASSSDPSARTGELFF. CDR3 coding DNA: TGCGCCAGCAGCTCGGACCCTAGCGCCAGGACCGGGGAGCTGTTTTTT.

The J gene is TRBJ2-1, the V gene TRBV5-1, with D possibly matching TRBD1 (5 bases). Germline assignment: CDR1 SGHRS and CDR2 YFSETQ. Trimming took 4 bases from V and 4 from J, leaving 9 bases between them. The CDR3 is 13 amino acids. CDR3 nucleotides: TGCGCCAGCAGCGCAGGGTTTTACAATGAGCAGTTCTTC. Protein sequence: CASSAGFYNEQFF.

This clonotype was seen repeatedly, ten times or more. V usage is TRBV12-3 or TRBV12-4 and J usage is TRBJ1-6; no reliable D call. V lost 3 bases and J lost 4, with 7 bases in between. The CDR3 totals 14 residues. This chain's CDR3 is CASSLSVYNSPLHF. For the CDR3, the DNA is TGTGCCAGCAGTTTGTCGGTGTATAATTCACCCCTCCACTTT.

Ten or more counts support this clonotype. The V and J genes are TRBV15 and TRBJ2-7; D unresolved. The CDR3 has 16 residues. CDR1 and CDR2 (germline): LNHNV, YYDKDF (reference sequence). Trimming removed 1 base at V and 0 bases at J, with 13 bases between. The CDR3 is CATSRGLARSSYEQYF. The CDR3 bases are TGTGCCACCAGCAGAGGCCTGGCCAGGAGCTCCTACGAGCAGTACTTC.

The table lists this clonotype with a count of one. The V and J genes are TRBV20-1 and TRBJ2-1; no definite D call. The V gene lost 5 bases and the J gene lost 1 base, with 12 bases spanning the gap. CDR3 length equals 14 residues. The germline V gene encodes CDR1 DFQATT and CDR2 SNEGSKA (reference sequence). The CDR3 coding sequence is TGCAGTGCTGCGTTACCGGGTTCCTACAATGAGCAGTTCTTC. It yields the protein CSAALPGSYNEQFF.

In its sample, this clonotype was seen many times. The CDR3 spells CSVESGASQETQYF. The CDR3 DNA reads TGCAGCGTTGAGTCAGGGGCTAGCCAAGAGACCCAGTACTTC. The chain employs TRBV29-1 and TRBJ2-5; possible D gene TRBD1, 6 bases. Germline assignment: CDR1 SQVTM and CDR2 ANQGSEA. The V end lost 3 bases, the J end lost 1 base, and 12 bases lay between the germline ends. CDR3 length: 14 residues.

This clonotype was seen at least ten times. The CDR3 is CASSLAGMTKNTEAFF. In nucleotides, the CDR3 is TGCGCCAGCAGCTTGGCCGGGATGACAAAGAACACTGAAGCTTTCTTT. The chain recombines TRBV5-1 with TRBJ1-1, with D unresolved. This CDR3 has 16 amino acids. In germline, CDR1 is SGHRS, CDR2 YFSETQ. Deletions cut 0 bases from V and 1 base from J, with 13 bases between.

This clonotype showed up many times. V usage is TRBV7-9 and J usage is TRBJ2-7; perhaps TRBD1 as D (6 bases). The CDR3 is made up of 16 amino acids. Deletions cut 3 bases from V and 1 base from J, with 16 bases between. Germline V CDR1 and CDR2: SEHNR, FQNEAQ (reference sequence). CDR3 coding DNA: TGTGCCAGCAGCTTGTGGACAGCAAAGGGGTCCTACGAGCAGTACTTC. Translation: CASSLWTAKGSYEQYF.

This clonotype was counted ten times or more. The J gene is TRBJ2-3, the V gene TRBV20-1, with TRBD2 identical over 7 bases. The trim removed 4 bases at V and 0 bases at J, leaving 7 bases unmatched. CDR1 DFQATT and CDR2 SNEGSKA come from the germline V gene (reference sequence). The CDR3 extends over 15 amino acids. The CDR3 bases are TGCAGTGCTACAAGCGGGGTCACTAGCACAGATACGCAGTATTTT. It is translated as CSATSGVTSTDTQYF.

This clonotype was recorded many times. This chain uses TRBV20-1 with TRBJ2-3; no definite D call. The CDR3 is made up of 15 amino acids. In germline, CDR1 is DFQATT, CDR2 SNEGSKA (reference sequence). Trimming shortened V by 0 bases and J by 0 bases, and 10 bases separated the two germline ends. The CDR3 bases are TGCAGTGCTAGAGAGGGGTCAGCTAGCACAGATACGCAGTATTTT. It specifies CSAREGSASTDTQYF.

This clonotype was seen a handful of times. The CDR3 sequence is CASSSPQGFNEQYF. The CDR3 DNA is TGTGCCAGCAGCTCTCCACAGGGGTTCAACGAGCAGTACTTC. The chain has TRBV5-5 and TRBJ2-7; TRBD1 matches at 7 bases. This CDR3 has 14 amino acids. Unmatched junction bases numbered 8, after V lost 3 bases and J lost 5 bases. Germline V gene data show CDR1 as SGHKS and CDR2 as YYEKEE (reference sequence).

This clonotype has a count of ten or more. This rearrangement joins TRBV27 to TRBJ2-3; the match to TRBD2 covers 14 bases. Germline values: CDR1 MNHEY, CDR2 SMNVEV (reference sequence). There are 18 residues in the CDR3. With V trimmed by 5 bases and J by 5 bases, 12 bases remained unmatched. The chain's CDR3 is CASSPRLAGGPGGDTQYF. CDR3 in DNA: TGTGCCAGCAGTCCCCGACTAGCGGGAGGGCCAGGAGGAGATACGCAGTATTTT.

This clonotype has at least ten counts. The chain couples TRBV20-1 to TRBJ2-2; D is unclear. The germline V and J ends were trimmed by 5 bases and 6 bases, with 13 bases remaining between them. Germline values: CDR1 DFQATT, CDR2 SNEGSKA (reference sequence). The CDR3 runs 13 residues. CDR3 sequence (DNA): TGCAGTGCTCGCCGGTTGCCGGCCGGGGAGCTGTTTTTT. Its translation: CSARRLPAGELFF.

The V gene is TRBV20-1, the J gene TRBJ1-1; D gene ambiguous. The V gene's germline CDR1 is DFQATT and CDR2 SNEGSKA (reference sequence). With 1 base removed from V and 4 bases from J, the gap between germline ends came to 7 bases. The CDR3 contains 12 residues. The CDR3 bases are TGCAGTGCTAGAGCCCCGACCACTGAAGCTTTCTTT. Protein product: CSARAPTTEAFF.

V is TRBV12-5 and J is TRBJ2-5, with 15 bases that match TRBD2. In germline, CDR1 is LGHNT, CDR2 FRNRAP. Germline trimming cut 1 base from V and 2 bases from J; bases unmatched to any gene: 11. The CDR3 is 20 amino acids. The CDR3 DNA reads TGTGCTAGTGGTTTGGCCAAGTCGGGACTAGCGGGAGGAGGGCAAGAGACCCAGTACTTC. Its translation is CASGLAKSGLAGGGQETQYF.

This clonotype was found many times. The gene calls are TRBV20-1 and TRBJ2-3; D is unresolved. The CDR3 extends over 14 amino acids. With 3 bases removed from V and 0 bases from J, the gap between germline ends came to 10 bases. Germline values: CDR1 DFQATT, CDR2 SNEGSKA (reference sequence). The CDR3 nucleotides read TGCAGTGCTAGGTATGGGTCTAGCACAGATACGCAGTATTTT. Translating it yields CSARYGSSTDTQYF.

The chain recombines TRBV6-2 or TRBV6-3 with TRBJ1-2; no reliable D call. Germline V gives CDR1 MNHEY, CDR2 SVGEGT. Between the trimmed V and J ends, which lost 0 bases and 3 bases, there was a span of 11 bases. The CDR3 totals 15 residues. The CDR3 DNA reads as TGTGCCAGCAGTTACTCGACGAATGCCTACTATGGCTACACCTTC. This codes for CASSYSTNAYYGYTF.